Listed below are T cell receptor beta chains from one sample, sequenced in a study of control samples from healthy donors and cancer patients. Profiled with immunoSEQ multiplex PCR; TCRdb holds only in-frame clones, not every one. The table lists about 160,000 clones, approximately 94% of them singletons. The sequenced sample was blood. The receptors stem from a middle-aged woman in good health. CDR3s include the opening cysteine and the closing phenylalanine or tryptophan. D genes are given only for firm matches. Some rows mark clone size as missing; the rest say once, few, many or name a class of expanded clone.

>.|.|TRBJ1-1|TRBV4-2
CASSQDPGRMNTEAFF
TGTGCCAGCAGCCAAGATCCCGGCCGAATGAACACTGAAGCTTTCTTT
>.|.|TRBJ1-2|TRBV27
CASSLTGTYGYTF
TGTGCCAGCAGTTTGACCGGGACCTATGGCTACACCTTC
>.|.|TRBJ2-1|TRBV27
CASSLMGAEQFF
TGTGCCAGCAGTTTAATGGGAGCTGAGCAGTTCTTC
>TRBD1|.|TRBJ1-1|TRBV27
CASRRGPGEAFF
TGTGCCAGCAGAAGGGGGCCCGGTGAAGCTTTCTTT
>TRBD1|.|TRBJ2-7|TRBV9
CASSGTPGQGHVYEQYF
TGTGCCAGCAGTGGTACCCCGGGACAGGGGCATGTCTACGAGCAGTACTTC
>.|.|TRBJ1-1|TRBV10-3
CAISEAGEAEAFF
TGTGCCATCAGTGAGGCAGGGGAGGCTGAAGCTTTCTTT
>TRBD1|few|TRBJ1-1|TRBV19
CASSPLIGQGEAFF
TGTGCCAGTAGCCCCTTGATTGGACAGGGAGAAGCTTTCTTT
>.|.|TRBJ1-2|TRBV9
CASSVPGSPGYTF
TGTGCCAGCAGCGTACCGGGGTCCCCTGGCTACACCTTC
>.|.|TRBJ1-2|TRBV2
CASSVAGEGYTF
TGTGCCAGCAGTGTGGCCGGAGAGGGCTACACCTTC
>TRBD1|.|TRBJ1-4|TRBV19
CASGTGGNEKLFF
TGTGCCAGTGGGACAGGTGGAAATGAAAAACTGTTTTTT
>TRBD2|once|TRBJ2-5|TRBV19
CASSMGVAGVGETQYF
TGTGCCAGTAGTATGGGAGTAGCGGGGGTGGGAGAGACCCAGTACTTC
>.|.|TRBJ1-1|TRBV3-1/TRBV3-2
CASSQELGRAFF
TGTGCCAGCAGCCAAGAGTTGGGTCGAGCTTTCTTT
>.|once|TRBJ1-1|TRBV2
CASSARGTVPEAFF
TGTGCCAGCAGTGCCCGAGGGACGGTCCCTGAAGCTTTCTTT
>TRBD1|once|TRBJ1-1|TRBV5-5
CASSPRGGTEAFF
TGTGCCAGCAGCCCCAGGGGGGGCACTGAAGCTTTCTTT
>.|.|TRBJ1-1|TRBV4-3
CASSRRVVATEAFF
TGCGCCAGCAGCCGGCGGGTTGTGGCCACTGAAGCTTTCTTT
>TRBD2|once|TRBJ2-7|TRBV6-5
CASSYVLAGTYEQYF
TGTGCCAGCAGTTACGTCCTAGCGGGTACCTACGAGCAGTACTTC
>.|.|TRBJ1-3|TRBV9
CASSVGSRPSGNTIYF
TGTGCCAGCAGCGTAGGTAGCAGACCCTCTGGAAACACCATATATTTT
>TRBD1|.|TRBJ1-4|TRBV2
CASSQTGGGEKLFF
TGTGCCAGCAGTCAGACAGGGGGTGGAGAAAAACTGTTTTTT
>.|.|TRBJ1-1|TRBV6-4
CASSSDSNAEAFF
TGTGCCAGCAGTTCGGACAGTAACGCTGAAGCTTTCTTT
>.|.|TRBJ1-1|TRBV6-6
CASSYPSVLNTEAFF
TGTGCCAGCAGTTACCCCTCAGTCCTGAACACTGAAGCTTTCTTT
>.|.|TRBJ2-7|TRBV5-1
CASSGSFEGDEQYF
TGCGCCAGCAGCGGAAGCTTCGAAGGGGACGAGCAGTACTTC
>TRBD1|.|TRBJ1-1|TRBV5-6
CASSNPTGRSTEAFF
TGTGCCAGCAGCAACCCGACAGGGAGAAGCACTGAAGCTTTCTTT
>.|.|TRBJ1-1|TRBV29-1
CSVSVRANTEAFF
TGCAGCGTAAGCGTGCGGGCCAACACTGAAGCTTTCTTT
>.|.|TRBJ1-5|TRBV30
CAWGARGNTGRPQHF
TGTGCCTGGGGGGCGAGGGGGAATACCGGAAGGCCCCAGCATTTT
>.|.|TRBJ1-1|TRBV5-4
CASSASPVGTEAFF
TGTGCCAGCAGCGCAAGTCCGGTAGGGACTGAAGCTTTCTTT
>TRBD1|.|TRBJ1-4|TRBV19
CATRDRPSTNEKLFF
TGTGCCACCAGGGACAGGCCCTCAACTAATGAAAAACTGTTTTTT
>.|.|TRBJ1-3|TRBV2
CASSESPGNTIYF
TGTGCCAGCAGTGAATCCCCAGGAAACACCATATATTTT
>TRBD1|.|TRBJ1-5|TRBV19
CASSIPGGKRPQHF
TGTGCCAGTAGTATTCCAGGGGGGAAACGGCCCCAGCATTTT
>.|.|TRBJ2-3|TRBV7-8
CASSILQSTDTQYF
TGTGCCAGCAGCATACTACAGAGCACAGATACGCAGTATTTT
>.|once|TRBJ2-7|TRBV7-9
CASSPRAQDPLKGQYF
TGTGCCAGCAGCCCTCGGGCACAGGACCCCCTCAAGGGGCAGTACTTC
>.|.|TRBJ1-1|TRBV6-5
CASGRFGTEAFF
TGTGCCAGCGGTAGGTTCGGCACTGAAGCTTTCTTT
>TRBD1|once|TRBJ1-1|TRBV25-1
CASRETGATNTEAFF
TGTGCCAGCAGGGAGACAGGGGCTACGAACACTGAAGCTTTCTTT
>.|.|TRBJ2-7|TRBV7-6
CASSLGRRGDVYEQYF
TGTGCCAGCAGCTTAGGGAGGCGAGGGGACGTCTACGAGCAGTACTTC
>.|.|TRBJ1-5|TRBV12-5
CASGLVGQGDQPQHF
TGTGCTAGTGGTTTGGTTGGGCAGGGTGATCAGCCCCAGCATTTT
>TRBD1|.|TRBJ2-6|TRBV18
CASSLKPGQDSSGANVLTF
TGTGCCAGCTCACTAAAACCGGGACAGGACAGCTCTGGGGCCAACGTCCTGACTTTC
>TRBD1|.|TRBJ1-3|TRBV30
CAWSTRGLTGNTIYF
TGTGCCTGGAGTACAAGGGGGCTAACAGGAAACACCATATATTTT
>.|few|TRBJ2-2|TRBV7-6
CASSLRAGPGETGELFF
TGTGCCAGCAGCTTAAGGGCAGGGCCGGGGGAAACCGGGGAGCTGTTTTTT
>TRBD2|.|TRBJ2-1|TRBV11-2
CASSSLREALASSYNEQFF
TGTGCCAGCAGCTCTTTGCGGGAGGCCTTAGCCAGCTCCTACAATGAGCAGTTCTTC
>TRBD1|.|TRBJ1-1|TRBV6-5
CASSFPGGAGTEAFF
TGTGCCAGCAGTTTTCCAGGGGGCGCGGGAACTGAAGCTTTCTTT
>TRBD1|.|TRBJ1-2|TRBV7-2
CASSLTEQGILNSYGYTF
TGTGCCAGCAGCCTGACGGAACAGGGGATCCTTAATAGCTATGGCTACACCTTC
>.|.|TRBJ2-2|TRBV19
CASTGGVGTGELFF
TGTGCCAGTACGGGTGGGGTCGGCACCGGGGAGCTGTTTTTT
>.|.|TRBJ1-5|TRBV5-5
CASSLGQSNQPQHF
TGTGCCAGCAGCTTGGGACAGTCCAATCAGCCCCAGCATTTT
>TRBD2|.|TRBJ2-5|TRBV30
CAWTRGAVQETQYF
TGTGCCTGGACGCGGGGGGCCGTCCAAGAGACCCAGTACTTC
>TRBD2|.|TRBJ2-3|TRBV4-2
CASSRGGSRTDTQYF
TGTGCCAGCAGCCGGGGGGGGTCCCGCACAGATACGCAGTATTTT
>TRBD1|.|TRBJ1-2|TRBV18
CASSPDRANYGYTF
TGTGCCAGCTCACCAGACAGGGCTAACTATGGCTACACCTTC
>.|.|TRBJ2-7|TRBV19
CASSYRDRRYEQYF
TGTGCCAGTAGTTACCGGGACCGAAGGTACGAGCAGTACTTC
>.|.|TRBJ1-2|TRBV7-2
CASSSDGANYGYTF
TGTGCCAGCAGTTCTGACGGAGCCAACTATGGCTACACCTTC
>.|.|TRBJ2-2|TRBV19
CASSININTGELFF
TGTGCCAGTAGTATAAACATAAACACCGGGGAGCTGTTTTTT
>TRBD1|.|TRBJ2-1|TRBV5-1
CASSVQGRHFDEQFF
TGCGCCAGCAGCGTACAGGGGCGGCACTTCGATGAGCAGTTCTTC
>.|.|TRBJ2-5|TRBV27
CASSLRPQYF
TGTGCCAGCAGTTTAAGGCCCCAGTACTTC
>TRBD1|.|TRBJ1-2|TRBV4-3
CASSPQSGTGVLANYGYTF
TGCGCCAGCAGCCCTCAGTCCGGGACAGGGGTCTTAGCCAACTATGGCTACACCTTC
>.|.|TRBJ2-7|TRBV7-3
CASSLTIGPSYEQYF
TGTGCCAGCAGCCTCACCATCGGGCCATCCTACGAGCAGTACTTC
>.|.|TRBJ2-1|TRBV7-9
CASSLAYNEQFF
TGTGCCAGCAGCTTAGCTTACAATGAGCAGTTCTTC
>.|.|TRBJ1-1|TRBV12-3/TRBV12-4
CASSFAGGTAFF
TGTGCCAGCAGTTTCGCGGGGGGCACAGCTTTCTTT
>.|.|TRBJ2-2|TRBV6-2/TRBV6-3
CASSYTVATGELFF
TGTGCCAGCAGTTACACAGTGGCGACCGGGGAGCTGTTTTTT
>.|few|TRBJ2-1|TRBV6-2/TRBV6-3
CASSSGLGYNEQFF
TGTGCCAGCAGTTCGGGATTGGGTTACAATGAGCAGTTCTTC
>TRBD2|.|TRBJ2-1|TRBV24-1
CATSVAGLAENNEQFF
TGTGCCACCAGTGTCGCCGGACTAGCGGAAAACAATGAGCAGTTCTTC
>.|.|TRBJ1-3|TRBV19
CASIGRPQSSGNTIYF
TGTGCCAGTATAGGCAGGCCTCAGAGCTCTGGAAACACCATATATTTT
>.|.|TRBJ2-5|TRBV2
CASSDMGAETQYF
TGTGCCAGCAGTGATATGGGAGCAGAGACCCAGTACTTC